Described below is a single T cell receptor (beta chain) sequence and its context. The CDR3 contains 14 residues. The germline V gene has CDR1 MNHEY and CDR2 SVGAGI. Between the trimmed V and J ends, which lost 8 bases and 4 bases, there was a span of 16 bases. The sample belongs to a study of patients and donors after allogeneic stem cell transplantation. TCRdb passed the RT-PCR reads through MiXCR, listing each CDR3 protein once. This table holds roughly 140,000 distinct CDR3 sequences, approximately 40% found once. The TCR was taken from a human donor who was either an allogeneic HSCT recipient or a stem cell or donor lymphocyte infusion donor (not recorded which). It is not recorded whose cells these are; they may come from a transplant donor. The specimen sequenced was blood, either unsorted or a sorted T cell fraction (not recorded which). This chain uses TRBV6-5 with TRBJ2-3; D gene ambiguous. CDR3 in amino acids: CASLPSPAADTQYF. CDR3 sequence (DNA): TGTGCCAGCTTACCGAGTCCCGCGGCAGATACGCAGTATTTT.